A single sample is the source of the 2 T cell receptor beta chains below, sequenced in a study of shared clonotypes between healthy human individuals (dated by TCRdb to the early 2020s). The library was obtained by the immunoSEQ multiplex PCR assay. Held by TCRdb, this immuneACCESS table contains in-frame sequences only and omits some clones. Under half of the omission traces to an unresolved V gene where checked; the cause of the rest is unknown. This sample is represented by 490,000 or so clones; about 79% of them were singletons. The leading ten clones occupy 10% to 15% of the sample. The sample was PBMCs. Every receptor here comes from a woman aged 40 to 50 in good health. Some clones in this sample may be carry-over from other donors' samples.

The genes are TRBV7-2 and TRBJ2-7; TRBD2 aligns across 8 bases. CDR3 size: 14 residues. The germline V gene encodes CDR1 SGHTA and CDR2 FQGNSA. J lost 4 bases, V lost 3 bases, and 5 bases had no gene match. The CDR3 bases are TGTGCCAGCAGCTTGCGGCTAGCGGGTTACGAGCAGTACTTC. Encoded protein: CASSLRLAGYEQYF.

The chain couples TRBV7-9 to TRBJ1-5, with D perhaps TRBD1 (5 bases). This CDR3 has 15 residues. From germline, CDR1 is SEHNR and CDR2 FQNEAQ (reference sequence). V lost 5 bases and J lost 4, with 15 bases in between. The CDR3 spells CASSQDSGPNQPQHF. CDR3 sequence (DNA): TGTGCCAGCAGCCAAGATTCGGGACCAAATCAGCCCCAGCATTTT.